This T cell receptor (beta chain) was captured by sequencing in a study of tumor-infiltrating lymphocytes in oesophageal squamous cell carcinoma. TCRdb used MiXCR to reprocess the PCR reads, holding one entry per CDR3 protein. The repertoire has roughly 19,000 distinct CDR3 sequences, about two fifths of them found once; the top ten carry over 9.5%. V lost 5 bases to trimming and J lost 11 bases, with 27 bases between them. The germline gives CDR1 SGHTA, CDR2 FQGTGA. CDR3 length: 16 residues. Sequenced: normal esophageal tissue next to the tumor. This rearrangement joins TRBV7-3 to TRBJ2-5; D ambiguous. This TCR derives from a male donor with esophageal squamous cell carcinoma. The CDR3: CASSLGVSADTDTQYF. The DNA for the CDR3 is TGTGCCAGCAGCCTTGGGGTGTCGGCCGACACAGATACGCAGTACTTC.